These 18 T cell receptor beta chains were all obtained from the same sample, sequenced in a study of read filtering for tumor transcriptome and immune sequencing. Molecular barcoded adaptors covering alpha/delta and beta/gamma chains were used on roughly 400 ng RNA. TCRdb ran MiXCR on the reads and lists one entry per CDR3 protein. This sample yields 85,000 to 100,000 distinct CDR3 sequences, of which roughly 21% are seen a single time; 10% to 12% belongs to the top ten. The specimen sequenced was a population of CD138-negative cells sorted from bone marrow. The source is a donor at least 40 years old with multiple myeloma.

The chain recombines TRBV5-6 with TRBJ2-5, with TRBD2 matching 7 bases. The V gene's germline CDR1 is SGHDT and CDR2 YYEEEE. The CDR3 loop spans 15 amino acids. The ends lost 5 bases at V and 7 bases at J; junction bases unmatched: 14. In nucleotides, the CDR3 is TGTGCCAGCAGGTCCCTAGCGGAGGGGTTCGGGACCCAGTACTTC. Its protein is CASRSLAEGFGTQYF.

The chain has TRBV12-3 or TRBV12-4 and TRBJ1-1; perhaps TRBD1 as D (6 bases). Deletions cut 8 bases from V and 5 bases from J, with 15 bases between. The CDR3 is made up of 13 amino acids. CDR3 loop: CASARDIWTEAFF. The CDR3 bases are TGTGCCAGCGCTCGGGACATCTGGACTGAAGCTTTCTTT.

This clonotype appeared many times. The chain carries TRBV5-1 and TRBJ2-7; D gene uncertain. The CDR3 totals 14 residues. Per germline, CDR1 SGHRS and CDR2 YFSETQ. Between the trimmed V and J ends, which lost 0 bases and 1 base, there was a span of 8 bases. CDR3 protein: CASSLGPLSYEQYF. CDR3 DNA: TGCGCCAGCAGCTTGGGACCTCTGTCCTACGAGCAGTACTTC.

As regards this clonotype: A read error is likely, as this CDR3 ends without the conserved phenylalanine or tryptophan. This rearrangement joins TRBV20-1 to TRBJ1-1; possibly TRBD1 for D (6 bases). CDR3 length: 15 residues. Germline CDR1 and CDR2: DFQATT and SNEGSKA (reference sequence). With 0 bases removed from V and 6 bases from J, the gap between germline ends came to 17 bases. The CDR3 DNA sequence: TGCAGTGCTAGAGACGGGTCGGGGGCGAGCTCTGAAGCTTTCTAT. It specifies CSARDGSGASSEAFY.

This clonotype has at least ten counts. The rearrangement joins TRBV7-9 to TRBJ2-3; 7 nucleotides line up with TRBD1. Germline values: CDR1 SEHNR, CDR2 FQNEAQ (reference sequence). This CDR3 has 16 residues. J gave up 2 bases and V 5 bases, and 10 bases lay outside the gene matches. CDR3 in amino acids: CASSPWGQYSTDTQYF. CDR3 DNA: TGTGCCAGCAGCCCGTGGGGACAGTACTCCACAGATACGCAGTATTTT.

On this clonotype: This may stem from a read error, because a much larger clone lies one nucleotide away. The chain recombines TRBV5-1 with TRBJ1-1, with no clear D. The CDR3 spans 13 residues. Germline CDR1 SGHRS, CDR2 YFSETQ. CDR3 sequence reads: CASSLKRNTEASF. The CDR3 DNA reads as TGCGCCAGCAGCTTGAAAAGGAACACTGAAGCTTCCTTT.

Of note for this clonotype: A read error is likely here: a far larger clone is one base away. The CDR3 carries no conserved terminal phenylalanine or tryptophan, so it likely arises from a read error. This rearrangement joins TRBV7-3 to TRBJ2-1, with 7 positions matching TRBD2. Germline V lookup: CDR1 SGHTA, CDR2 FQGTGA. CDR3 length: 16 amino acids. The CDR3 region has the DNA TGCGCCAGCAGCCTTCGCTCCGGGGGGACGTACAATGAGCAGTTCCTC. It is translated as CASSLRSGGTYNEQFL.

This clonotype was seen at least ten times. The chain recombines TRBV5-4 with TRBJ2-3, with a weak D call TRBD2 (5 bases). CDR3 length: 13 residues. Trimming took off 2 bases at V and 4 bases at J, with 8 bases between the two ends. Per the germline V gene, CDR1 is SGHNT and CDR2 is YYREEE (reference sequence). The chain's CDR3 is CASSFSRADTQYF. In nucleotides, the CDR3 is TGTGCCAGCAGCTTCTCGAGGGCAGATACGCAGTATTTT.

The table lists this clonotype with many counts. The chain couples TRBV7-6 to TRBJ1-1; TRBD1 matches at 9 bases. Germline V gives CDR1 SGHVS, CDR2 FNYEAQ. There are 15 residues in the CDR3. V lost 4 bases to trimming and J lost 6 bases; unmatched junction nucleotides: 9. CDR3 DNA: TGTGCCAGCAGCTCGAAACAGGGGGCACTTCCTGAAGCTTTCTTT. Translating it yields CASSSKQGALPEAFF.

J is TRBJ1-1 and V is TRBV20-1; D may be TRBD1 (5 bases). The CDR3 extends over 15 amino acids. V was shortened by 1 base and J by 0 bases, with 12 bases between the two germline ends. Germline assignment: CDR1 DFQATT and CDR2 SNEGSKA (reference sequence). The CDR3 region is CSARGRGAMNTEAFF. The CDR3 DNA sequence: TGCAGTGCTAGAGGGCGAGGGGCGATGAACACTGAAGCTTTCTTT.

This clonotype was recorded at least ten times. This sequence joins TRBV27 and TRBJ2-2; D may be TRBD2 (6 bases). CDR3 length: 15 residues. Trimming took 3 bases from V and 6 from J, leaving 14 bases between them. CDR1 is MNHEY and CDR2 is SMNVEV in the germline V gene (reference sequence). CDR3 region: CASSFWGGGAGELFF. The CDR3 nucleotides are TGTGCCAGCAGTTTCTGGGGAGGCGGCGCCGGGGAGCTGTTTTTT.

In this sample, this clonotype turned up many times. V usage is TRBV7-9 and J usage is TRBJ1-1; D is undetermined. The CDR3 is made up of 12 amino acids. Germline-derived CDR1 and CDR2 are SEHNR and FQNEAQ (reference sequence). Trimming removed 3 bases from V and 4 bases from J, with 6 bases in between. For the CDR3, the DNA is TGTGCCAGCAGCTTGGGGAGCACTGAAGCTTTCTTT. This gives the protein CASSLGSTEAFF. Complete variable domain (other parts from reference TRBV7-9 and TRBJ1-1): DTGVSQNPRHKITKRGQNVTFRCDPISEHNRLYWYRQTLGQGPEFLTYFQNEAQLEKSRLLSDRFSAERPKGSFSTLEIQRTEQGDSAMYLCASSLGSTEAFFGQGTRLTVV.

This clonotype has ten or more counts. The chain has TRBV4-1 and TRBJ2-1; 10 bases map to TRBD1. Looked up from germline, CDR1 is MGHRA and CDR2 is YSYEKL. The CDR3 covers 14 residues. V was pared by 1 base and J by 8 bases, with 2 bases of the junction left unmatched. The CDR3 loop reads CASSQAGQGYEQFF. The CDR3 DNA follows: TGCGCCAGCAGCCAAGCGGGACAGGGGTATGAGCAGTTCTTC.

This clonotype was counted at least ten times. The chain has TRBV5-1 and TRBJ2-2; the D gene is possibly TRBD2 (5 bases). CDR3 length: 14 residues. Per the germline V gene, CDR1 is SGHRS and CDR2 is YFSETQ. V was pared by 5 bases and J by 7 bases, with 15 bases between. The CDR3: CASREPSGYGELFF. The CDR3 DNA reads as TGCGCCAGCAGGGAACCGTCGGGGTACGGGGAGCTGTTTTTT.

This chain links TRBV2 with TRBJ1-4, with D possibly TRBD1 on 6 matching bases. V shed 1 base and J shed 7 bases, with 13 bases lying between them. The CDR3 is 15 amino acids. CDR1 and CDR2 from the germline V gene are SNHLY and FYNNEI. The CDR3: CASSEGGQGGEKLFF. The CDR3 DNA reads as TGTGCCAGCAGTGAAGGGGGGCAAGGCGGTGAAAAACTGTTTTTT.

V gene TRBV14 combines with J gene TRBJ2-2; 7 nucleotides align to TRBD1. Germline assignment: CDR1 SGHDN and CDR2 FVKESK. Trimming at V came to 6 bases and at J to 0 bases, leaving 4 bases not matched to a gene. This CDR3 has 15 residues. The CDR3 DNA follows: TGTGCCAGCAGGCTGGGGACAGCGAACACCGGGGAGCTGTTTTTT. Translation: CASRLGTANTGELFF. Variable domain in full (rest from reference TRBV14 and TRBJ2-2): EAGVTQFPSHSVIEKGQTVTLRCDPISGHDNLYWYRRVMGKEIKFLLHFVKESKQDESGMPNNRFLAERTGGTYSTLKVQPAELEDSGVYFCASRLGTANTGELFFGEGSRLTVL.

This clonotype was observed at least ten times. The gene calls are TRBV7-9 and TRBJ2-1; D gene unclear. V was trimmed by 5 bases and J by 7 bases, leaving 12 bases between them. The germline gives CDR1 SEHNR, CDR2 FQNEAQ (reference sequence). The CDR3 loop spans 13 amino acids. In DNA, the CDR3 is TGTGCCAGCAGCCCTGTAGATCCGAATGAGCAGTTCTTC. Protein sequence: CASSPVDPNEQFF.

This clonotype was seen many times. The rearrangement links TRBV7-2 to TRBJ1-1; 12 positions match TRBD1. V shed 1 base, J shed 0 bases, and the junction held 3 bases outside the gene matches. Germline CDR1 reads SGHTA; CDR2 reads FQGNSA. The CDR3 is made up of 17 amino acids. The CDR3 is CASSLVGTGGMNTEAFF. CDR3 nucleotide sequence: TGTGCCAGCAGCTTAGTTGGGACAGGGGGCATGAACACTGAAGCTTTCTTT.